The rows below give T cell receptor beta chains drawn from one sample of a study of post-analysis software for immune sequencing data. MiXCR, applied by TCRdb to the PCR reads, yields one record per CDR3 protein. Of some 800,000 distinct CDR3 sequences in the sample, around 42% were seen once. Sequences were obtained from blood. The receptor source for this set is a girl between 5 and 17 years old with multiple sclerosis. CDR3s include the opening cysteine and the closing phenylalanine or tryptophan. A D gene is named only where the DNA matches it firmly. Not all rows give a size; the values are once, few, many and, for expanded clones, a class.

DNA | CDR3 | J | size | V | D
TGTGCTAGCAGCCCCCATACCACAGATACGCAGTATTTT | CASSPHTTDTQYF | TRBJ2-3 | . | TRBV7-7 | .
TGTGCCACCAGTGACCCTTCCCTTCGCGGCTACACCTTC | CATSDPSLRGYTF | TRBJ1-2 | . | TRBV24-1 | .
TGTGCCAGCAGCTTAGGACGGGGAAATACGCAGTATTTT | CASSLGRGNTQYF | TRBJ2-3 | . | TRBV7-2 | .
TGTGCCAGCAGCTACCCCGGGAGAAATACGCAGTATTTT | CASSYPGRNTQYF | TRBJ2-3 | . | TRBV7-9 | .
TGCGGCCAAAGGGAGCGGGATGGTTACGAGCAGTACTTC | CGQRERDGYEQYF | TRBJ2-7 | . | TRBV20-1 | TRBD2
TGCGCCAGCAGCTTGACTAGCGGGGGGGCCAAAGCCGGGGAGCTGTTTTTT | CASSLTSGGAKAGELFF | TRBJ2-2 | . | TRBV5-1 | TRBD2
TGTGCCAGCAGCGTAGGGGGGGTAGGGACGGCCTACGAGCAGTACTTC | CASSVGGVGTAYEQYF | TRBJ2-7 | few | TRBV9 | .
TGCGCCAGCAGCTTGGGGGACAGGGCAAATGAGCAGTTCTTC | CASSLGDRANEQFF | TRBJ2-1 | few | TRBV5-1 | TRBD1
TGTGCCAGCAGCTCCGGGACAGGGACCTACAATGAGCAGTTCTTC | CASSSGTGTYNEQFF | TRBJ2-1 | few | TRBV5-5 | TRBD1
TGTGCCAGCAGCTGGACCTCGAGGGGCTACGAGCAGTACTTC | CASSWTSRGYEQYF | TRBJ2-7 | . | TRBV11-1 | .
TGTGCCAGCAGCTTGGCGCTGCTAGCGGGAGGGCCGGATGAGCAGTTCTTC | CASSLALLAGGPDEQFF | TRBJ2-1 | . | TRBV5-8 | TRBD2
TGTGCCAGCAGCGCCCGGCTAGCGGGGGGCGATGAGCAGTTCTTC | CASSARLAGGDEQFF | TRBJ2-1 | . | TRBV3-1 | TRBD2
TGTGCCAGCAGTTCGTCGGACAGGGTCATGTGGTCGAACACCGGGGAGCTGTTTTTT | CASSSSDRVMWSNTGELFF | TRBJ2-2 | . | TRBV12-3/TRBV12-4 | TRBD1
TGTGCCAGCAGGATTCACACAACCACTAACACTGAAGCTTTCTTT | CASRIHTTTNTEAFF | TRBJ1-1 | . | TRBV5-8 | .
TGTGCCAGCAGCGTAGGGTTATCTAGCGGGAGTGTAGAGACCCAGTACTTC | CASSVGLSSGSVETQYF | TRBJ2-5 | . | TRBV9 | TRBD2
TGTGCCAGCAAAGTTACGGGAGACCTTGCCTACGAGCAGTACTTC | CASKVTGDLAYEQYF | TRBJ2-7 | few | TRBV12-3/TRBV12-4 | .
TGCAGTGCTAGAGTGGTTACTGGGGCCAACGTCCTGACTTTC | CSARVVTGANVLTF | TRBJ2-6 | . | TRBV20-1 | .
TGTGCCAGCAGTTACGGCCCGGGGAATGAGCAGTTCTTC | CASSYGPGNEQFF | TRBJ2-1 | . | TRBV6-5 | .
TGTGCCAGCAGCCCCAACTCCGGCCTGCAGTTCTTC | CASSPNSGLQFF | TRBJ2-1 | few | TRBV4-2 | .
TGTGCCAGCAGCTTGGGTAACAGCCCAGAGACCCAGTACTTC | CASSLGNSPETQYF | TRBJ2-5 | few | TRBV5-5 | .
TGCAGTGCTAGAAGTAGTAGAAAGGAGCAGTACTTC | CSARSSRKEQYF | TRBJ2-7 | few | TRBV20-1 | .
TGTGCCAGCAGTTTAGCGTCCAGGGGGAATGGCTACACCTTC | CASSLASRGNGYTF | TRBJ1-2 | . | TRBV12-3/TRBV12-4 | TRBD1
TGCAGCGCCGGAACCCGGACAGGCGAAGCTTTCTTT | CSAGTRTGEAFF | TRBJ1-1 | . | TRBV29-1 | TRBD1
TGTGCCAGCCTACAGGACACCGGGGAGCTGTTTTTT | CASLQDTGELFF | TRBJ2-2 | few | TRBV12-3/TRBV12-4 | .
TGTGCCAGCAGCTTGGGCCACCCGGGACAGGGGAATCAGCCCCAGCATTTT | CASSLGHPGQGNQPQHF | TRBJ1-5 | . | TRBV5-6 | TRBD1
TGCAGCGGGAGACAGAAAACCGAGGGCACAGATACGCAGTATTTT | CSGRQKTEGTDTQYF | TRBJ2-3 | . | TRBV29-1 | .
TGTGCCAGCAGCAGAGAGGGGATGTGGAGGAACACTGAAGCTTTCTTT | CASSREGMWRNTEAFF | TRBJ1-1 | . | TRBV7-8 | .
TGCAGTGCCGATCCGAGCCCTAGCGCAAGCACAGATACGCAGTATTTT | CSADPSPSASTDTQYF | TRBJ2-3 | few | TRBV20-1 | .
TGCAGCGGTGTTCCTGCGTCGGGAGAGCAGTACTTC | CSGVPASGEQYF | TRBJ2-5 | few | TRBV29-1 | .
TGTGCCAGCAGTTACTCACCAACCCCGAGGGATCAGCCCCAGCATTTT | CASSYSPTPRDQPQHF | TRBJ1-5 | . | TRBV6-6 | .
TGTGCCATCAGTGATCAGGACTGGGACGACTCTGGGGCCAACGTCCTGACTTTC | CAISDQDWDDSGANVLTF | TRBJ2-6 | few | TRBV10-3 | .
TGTGCCAGCAGTGCGGTCCCCACAGATACGCAGTATTTT | CASSAVPTDTQYF | TRBJ2-3 | . | TRBV25-1 | .
TGTGCCAGCAGCCCTGAGACAGGGACCTATGGCTACACCTTC | CASSPETGTYGYTF | TRBJ1-2 | . | TRBV12-3/TRBV12-4 | TRBD1
TGTGCCAGCAGCTTAGTATCGCTAGCGGGAGGGGTAGATACGCAGTATTTT | CASSLVSLAGGVDTQYF | TRBJ2-3 | . | TRBV7-2 | TRBD2
TGCAGTGCTAGAGACGCTCTAGCGGGCCGCACAGATACGCAGTATTTT | CSARDALAGRTDTQYF | TRBJ2-3 | . | TRBV20-1 | TRBD2
TGTGCCAGCAGCGCGCCTGGGGGGGCCTACGAGCAGTACTTC | CASSAPGGAYEQYF | TRBJ2-7 | . | TRBV7-9 | TRBD2
TGCGCCAGCAGCCAAGACGAAGGGGGAGGCTATGAGCAGTTCTTC | CASSQDEGGGYEQFF | TRBJ2-1 | . | TRBV4-3 | .